This T cell receptor beta chain was sequenced for a study of human T cells and chemical hapten exposure. Study-wide context: Readings were taken at 6 days from patch tests that had applied 0.01% DPC to the upper back.

Documented time point: pre-sensitization, week 0. The treatment was: therapeutic diphenylcyclopropenone sensitization with weekly scalp DPC. Prior to each patch test being applied, blood was drawn. TCRdb re-derived calls from the RACE reads in MiXCR, one entry per CDR3 protein. The table includes more than 75,000 distinct CDR3 sequences, 8% to 10% detected once. This clonotype was observed a handful of times. The germline CDR1 and CDR2 sequences are LNHDA and SQIVND (reference sequence). The CDR3 consists of 15 residues. The ends lost 5 bases at V and 1 base at J; junction bases unmatched: 3. This TCR was sampled from a woman in her forties with alopecia areata. Some clones in this sample may be carry-over from other donors' samples. The chain has TRBV19 and TRBJ2-7; 12 nucleotides match TRBD2. Source: whole blood, taken in connection with sensitization to the hapten diphenylcyclopropenone (DPC). The CDR3 is CASSHTSGGSYEQYF. The CDR3 coding sequence is TGTGCCAGTAGTCATACTAGCGGGGGGTCCTACGAGCAGTACTTC.